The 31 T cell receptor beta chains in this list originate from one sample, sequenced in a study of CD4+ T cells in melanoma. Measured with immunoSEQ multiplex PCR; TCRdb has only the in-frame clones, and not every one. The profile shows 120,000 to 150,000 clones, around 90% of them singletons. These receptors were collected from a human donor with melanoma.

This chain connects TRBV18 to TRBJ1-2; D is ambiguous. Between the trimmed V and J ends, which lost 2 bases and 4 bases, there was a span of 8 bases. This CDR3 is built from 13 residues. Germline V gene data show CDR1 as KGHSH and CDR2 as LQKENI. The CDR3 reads CASSPDGFYGYTF. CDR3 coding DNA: TGTGCCAGCTCACCAGACGGCTTCTATGGCTACACCTTC. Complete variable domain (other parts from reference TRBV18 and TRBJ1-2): NAGVMQNPRHLVRRRGQEARLRCSPMKGHSHVYWYRQLPEEGLKFMVYLQKENIIDESGMPKERFSAEFPKEGPSILRIQQVVRGDSAAYFCASSPDGFYGYTFGSGTRLTVV.

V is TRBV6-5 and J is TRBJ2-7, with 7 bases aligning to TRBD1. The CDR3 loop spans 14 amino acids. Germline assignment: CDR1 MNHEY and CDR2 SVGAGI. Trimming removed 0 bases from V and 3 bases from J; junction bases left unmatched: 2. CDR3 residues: CASSYSGQFYEQYF. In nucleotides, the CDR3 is TGTGCCAGCAGTTACTCGGGACAGTTCTACGAGCAGTACTTC.

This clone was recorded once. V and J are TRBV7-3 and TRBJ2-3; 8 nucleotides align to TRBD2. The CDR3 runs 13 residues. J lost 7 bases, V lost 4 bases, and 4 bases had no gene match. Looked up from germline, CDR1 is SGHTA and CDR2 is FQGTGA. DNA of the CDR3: TGTGCCAGCAGCTCCGGACTAGCTTATACGCAGTATTTT. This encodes CASSSGLAYTQYF.

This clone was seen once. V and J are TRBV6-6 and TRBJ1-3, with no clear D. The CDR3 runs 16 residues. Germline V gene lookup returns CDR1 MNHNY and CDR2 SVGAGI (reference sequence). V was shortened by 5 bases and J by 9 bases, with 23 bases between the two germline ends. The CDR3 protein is CASSPWTDALESTIYF. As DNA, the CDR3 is TGTGCCAGCAGTCCCTGGACGGACGCTCTGGAAAGCACCATATATTTT.

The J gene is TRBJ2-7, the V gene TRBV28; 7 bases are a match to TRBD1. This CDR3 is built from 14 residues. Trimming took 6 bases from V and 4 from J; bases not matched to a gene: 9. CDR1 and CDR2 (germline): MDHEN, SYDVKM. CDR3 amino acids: CASSPPRGSYEQYF. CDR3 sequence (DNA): TGTGCCAGCAGCCCACCCAGGGGGAGTTACGAGCAGTACTTC.

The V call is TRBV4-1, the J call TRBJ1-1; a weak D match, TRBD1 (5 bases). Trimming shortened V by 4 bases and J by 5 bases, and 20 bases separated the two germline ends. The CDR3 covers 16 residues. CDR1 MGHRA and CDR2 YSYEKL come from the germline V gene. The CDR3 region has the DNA TGCGCCAGCAGCCCCCCCCTCAGAGGGGTATTAACTGAAGCTTTCTTT. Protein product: CASSPPLRGVLTEAFF.

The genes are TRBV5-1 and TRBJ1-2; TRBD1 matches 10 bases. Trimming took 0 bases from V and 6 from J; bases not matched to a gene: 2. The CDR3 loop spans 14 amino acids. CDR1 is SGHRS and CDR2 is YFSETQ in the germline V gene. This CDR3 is CASSLGDRGDGYTF. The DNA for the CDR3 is TGCGCCAGCAGCTTGGGGGACAGGGGAGATGGCTACACCTTC.

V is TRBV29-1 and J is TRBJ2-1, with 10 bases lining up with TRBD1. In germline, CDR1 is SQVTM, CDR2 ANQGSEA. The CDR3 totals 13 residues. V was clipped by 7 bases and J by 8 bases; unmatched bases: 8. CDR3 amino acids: CSARDRGFDEQFF. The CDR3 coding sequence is TGCAGCGCCCGGGACAGGGGTTTTGATGAGCAGTTCTTC.

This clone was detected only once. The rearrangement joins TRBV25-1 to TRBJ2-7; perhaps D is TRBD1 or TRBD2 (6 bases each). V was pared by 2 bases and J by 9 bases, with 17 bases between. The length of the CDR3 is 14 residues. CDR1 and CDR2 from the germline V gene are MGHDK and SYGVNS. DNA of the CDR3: TGTGCCAGCAGTGAAATGAGGGCAGGAGGGGGGCAGTACTTC. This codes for CASSEMRAGGGQYF.

The CDR3 coding sequence is TGTGCCAGCAGACAAGCCGGGACAGGGTTTAACGCTGAAGCTTTCTTT. Protein product: CASRQAGTGFNAEAFF. The chain links TRBV7-3 to TRBJ1-1, with 9 bases identical to TRBD1. Germline V gene sequence: CDR1 SGHTA, CDR2 FQGTGA. This CDR3 region has 16 residues. The V and J ends lost 6 bases and 6 bases, in that order; junction bases with no gene match: 14.

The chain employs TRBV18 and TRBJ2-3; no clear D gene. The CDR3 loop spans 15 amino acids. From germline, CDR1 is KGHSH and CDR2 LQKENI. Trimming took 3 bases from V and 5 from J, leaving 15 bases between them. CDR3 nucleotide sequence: TGTGCCAGCTCACCTATTCTCAGCCTCGGAGATACGCAGTATTTT. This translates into CASSPILSLGDTQYF.

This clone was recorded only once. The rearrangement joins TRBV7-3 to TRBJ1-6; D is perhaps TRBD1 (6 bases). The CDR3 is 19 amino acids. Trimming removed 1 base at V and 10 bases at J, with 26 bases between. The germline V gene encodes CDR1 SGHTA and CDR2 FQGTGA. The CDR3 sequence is CASSLNGGPGSGNRSPLHF. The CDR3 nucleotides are TGTGCCAGCAGCTTAAATGGGGGCCCTGGGTCGGGCAATCGGTCACCCCTCCACTTT.

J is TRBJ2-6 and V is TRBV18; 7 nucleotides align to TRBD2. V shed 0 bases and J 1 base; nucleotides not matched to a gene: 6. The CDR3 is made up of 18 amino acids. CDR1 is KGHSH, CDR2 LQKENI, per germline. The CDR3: CASSPPGGSVSGANVLTF. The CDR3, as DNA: TGTGCCAGCTCACCACCGGGGGGGTCAGTATCTGGGGCCAACGTCCTGACTTTC.

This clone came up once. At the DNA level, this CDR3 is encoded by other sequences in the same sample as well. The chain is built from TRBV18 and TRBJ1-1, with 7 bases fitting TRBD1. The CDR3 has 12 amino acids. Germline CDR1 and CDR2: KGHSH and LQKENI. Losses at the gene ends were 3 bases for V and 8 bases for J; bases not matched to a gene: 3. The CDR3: CASSPRTGEAFF. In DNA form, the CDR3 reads TGTGCCAGCTCACCCAGGACAGGAGAAGCTTTCTTT.

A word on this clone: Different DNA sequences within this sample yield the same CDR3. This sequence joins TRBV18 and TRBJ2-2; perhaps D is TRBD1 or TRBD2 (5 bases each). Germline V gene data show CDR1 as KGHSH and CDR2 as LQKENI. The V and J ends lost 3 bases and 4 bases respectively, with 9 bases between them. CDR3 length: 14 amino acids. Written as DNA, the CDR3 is TGTGCCAGCTCACCCTGGGGGACCACCGGGGAGCTGTTTTTT. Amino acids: CASSPWGTTGELFF.

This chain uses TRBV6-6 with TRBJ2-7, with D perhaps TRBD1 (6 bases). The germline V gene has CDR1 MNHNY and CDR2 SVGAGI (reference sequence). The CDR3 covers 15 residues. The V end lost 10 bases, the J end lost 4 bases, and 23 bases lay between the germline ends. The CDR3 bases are TGTGCCACAAAGGACAGTCGAGCCTCAGATTACGAGCAGTACTTC. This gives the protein CATKDSRASDYEQYF.

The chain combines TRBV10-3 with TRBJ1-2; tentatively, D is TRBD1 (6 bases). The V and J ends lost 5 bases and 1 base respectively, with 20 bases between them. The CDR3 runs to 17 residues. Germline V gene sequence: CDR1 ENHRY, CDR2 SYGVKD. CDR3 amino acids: CAISSSGANGINYGYTF. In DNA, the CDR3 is TGTGCCATCAGTTCGTCGGGGGCGAACGGGATTAACTATGGCTACACCTTC.

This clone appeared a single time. The CDR3 DNA sequence: TGTGCCAGCAGCTTGGCAGGAAAGACTGAAGCTTTCTTT. Encoded protein: CASSLAGKTEAFF. The chain combines TRBV7-2 with TRBJ1-1; D not certain. V shed 3 bases and J shed 5 bases, with 10 bases lying between them. CDR3 length equals 13 residues. Germline CDR1 reads SGHTA; CDR2 reads FQGNSA.

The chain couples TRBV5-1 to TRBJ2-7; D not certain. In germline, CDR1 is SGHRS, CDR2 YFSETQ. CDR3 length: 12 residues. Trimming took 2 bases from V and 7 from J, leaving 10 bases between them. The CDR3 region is CASSFGSREQYF. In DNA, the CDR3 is TGCGCCAGCAGCTTTGGCAGCCGAGAGCAGTACTTC.

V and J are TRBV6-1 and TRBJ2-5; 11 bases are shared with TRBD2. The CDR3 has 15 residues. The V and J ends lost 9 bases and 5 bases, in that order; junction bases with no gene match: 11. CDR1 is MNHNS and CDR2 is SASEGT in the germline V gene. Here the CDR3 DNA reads TGTGCCAGTACACGGCTAGCGGGGGGAGATGAGACCCAGTACTTC. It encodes CASTRLAGGDETQYF.

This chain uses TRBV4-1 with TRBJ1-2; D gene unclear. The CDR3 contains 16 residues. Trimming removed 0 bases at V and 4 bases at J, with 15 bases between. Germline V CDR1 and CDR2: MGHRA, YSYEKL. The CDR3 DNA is TGCGCCAGCAGCCAAGAAGCCGGGGATCGGGGCTATGGCTACACCTTC. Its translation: CASSQEAGDRGYGYTF.

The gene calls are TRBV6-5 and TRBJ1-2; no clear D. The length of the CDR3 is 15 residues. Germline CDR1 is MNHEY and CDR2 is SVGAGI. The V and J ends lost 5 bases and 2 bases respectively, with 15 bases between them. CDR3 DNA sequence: TGTGCCAGCAGTCCATACTTTGACACCAACTATGGCTACACCTTC. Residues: CASSPYFDTNYGYTF.

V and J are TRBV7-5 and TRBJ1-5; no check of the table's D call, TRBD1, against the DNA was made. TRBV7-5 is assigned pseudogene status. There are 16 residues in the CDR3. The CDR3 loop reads CASDLRQAHSNQPQHF. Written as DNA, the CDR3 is TGTGCCTCTGACCTTAGACAGGCTCATTCTAATCAGCCCCAGCATTTT.

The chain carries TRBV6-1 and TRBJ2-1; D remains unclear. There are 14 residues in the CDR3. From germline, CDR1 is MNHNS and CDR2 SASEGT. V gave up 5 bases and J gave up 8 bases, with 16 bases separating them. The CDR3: CASSLGLRRDEQFF. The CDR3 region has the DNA TGTGCCAGCAGTCTCGGGTTACGAAGGGATGAGCAGTTCTTC.

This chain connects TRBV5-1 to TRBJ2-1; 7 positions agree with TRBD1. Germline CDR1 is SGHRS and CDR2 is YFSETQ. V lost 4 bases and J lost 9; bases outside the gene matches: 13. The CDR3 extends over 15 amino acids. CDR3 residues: CASSIDRAVRGEQFF. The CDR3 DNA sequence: TGCGCCAGCAGCATCGACAGGGCAGTAAGGGGTGAGCAGTTCTTC.

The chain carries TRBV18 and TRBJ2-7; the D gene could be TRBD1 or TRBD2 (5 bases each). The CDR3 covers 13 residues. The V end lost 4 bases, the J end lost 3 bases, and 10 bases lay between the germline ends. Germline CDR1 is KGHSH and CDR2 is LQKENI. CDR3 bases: TGTGCCAGCTCACTCGGGACCTACTACGAGCAGTACTTC. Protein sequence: CASSLGTYYEQYF.

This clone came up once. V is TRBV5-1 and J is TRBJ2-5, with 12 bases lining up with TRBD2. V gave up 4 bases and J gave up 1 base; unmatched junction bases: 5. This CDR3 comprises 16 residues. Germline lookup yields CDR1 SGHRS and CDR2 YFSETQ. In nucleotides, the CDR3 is TGCGCCAGCAGCATGTCTAGCGGGGGGGCCCAAGAGACCCAGTACTTC. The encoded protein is CASSMSSGGAQETQYF.

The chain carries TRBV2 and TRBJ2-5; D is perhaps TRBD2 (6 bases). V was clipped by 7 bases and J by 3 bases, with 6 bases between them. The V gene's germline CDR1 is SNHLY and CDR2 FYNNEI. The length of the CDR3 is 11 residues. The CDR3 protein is CASTGEETQYF. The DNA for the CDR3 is TGTGCCAGCACGGGGGAAGAGACCCAGTACTTC.

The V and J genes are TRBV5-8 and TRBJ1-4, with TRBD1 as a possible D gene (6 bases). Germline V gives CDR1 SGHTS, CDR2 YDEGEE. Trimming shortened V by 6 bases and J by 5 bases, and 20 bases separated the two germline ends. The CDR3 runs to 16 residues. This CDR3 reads CASTLPGGDTNEKLFF. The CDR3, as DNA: TGTGCCAGCACCCTACCCGGGGGGGACACGAATGAAAAACTGTTTTTT.

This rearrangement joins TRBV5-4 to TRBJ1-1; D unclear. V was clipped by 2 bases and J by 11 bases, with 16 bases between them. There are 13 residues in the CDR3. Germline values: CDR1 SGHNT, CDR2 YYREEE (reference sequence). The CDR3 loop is CASSFDSPGPAFF. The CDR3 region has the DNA TGTGCCAGCAGCTTTGATAGTCCGGGTCCGGCTTTCTTT.

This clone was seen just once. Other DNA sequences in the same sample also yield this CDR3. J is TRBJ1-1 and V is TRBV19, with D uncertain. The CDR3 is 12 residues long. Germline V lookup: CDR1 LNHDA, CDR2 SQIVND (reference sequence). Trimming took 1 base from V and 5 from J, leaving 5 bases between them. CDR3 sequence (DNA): TGTGCCAGTAGTATAGGAAGGACTGAAGCTTTCTTT. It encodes CASSIGRTEAFF.